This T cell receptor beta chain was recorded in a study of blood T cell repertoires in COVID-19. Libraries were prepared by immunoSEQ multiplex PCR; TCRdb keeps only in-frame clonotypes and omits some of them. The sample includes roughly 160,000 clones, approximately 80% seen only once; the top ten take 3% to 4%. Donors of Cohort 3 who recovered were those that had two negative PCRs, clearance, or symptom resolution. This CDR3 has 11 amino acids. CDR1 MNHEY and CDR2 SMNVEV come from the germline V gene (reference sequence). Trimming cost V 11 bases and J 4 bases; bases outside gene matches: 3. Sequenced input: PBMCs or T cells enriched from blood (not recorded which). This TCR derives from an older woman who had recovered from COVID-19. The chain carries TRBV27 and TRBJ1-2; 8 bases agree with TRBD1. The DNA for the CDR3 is TGTGCCGCCGACAGGGGCTATGGCTACACCTTC. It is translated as CAADRGYGYTF.